This note documents a single T cell receptor beta chain sequence. TCRdb's copy holds only in-frame clones and misses some; the assay was immunoSEQ multiplex PCR. The sample includes under 200,000 clones, 83% of them seen just once. The record originates from a study of blood T cell repertoires in COVID-19. Study summary: T cells, B-cell-depleted T cells, or PBMCs supplied cDNA or gDNA.

The V and J ends lost 7 bases and 2 bases, in that order; junction bases with no gene match: 8. Germline CDR1 is MDHEN and CDR2 is SYDVKM. This CDR3 is built from 15 residues. The specimen sequenced was PBMCs or T cells enriched from blood (not recorded which). The receptor was isolated from a woman between 45 and 60 years old in a cohort exposed to, infected with or recovered from COVID-19 (not recorded which). The chain couples TRBV28 to TRBJ1-5; TRBD1 aligns across 7 bases. This CDR3 reads CASTFGDRGNQPQHF. The CDR3 region has the DNA TGTGCCAGCACCTTCGGCGACAGGGGCAATCAGCCCCAGCATTTT. Full variable domain (remainder filled in from reference TRBV28 and TRBJ1-5): DVKVTQSSRYLVKRTGEKVFLECVQDMDHENMFWYRQDPGLGLRLIYFSYDVKMKEKGDIPEGYSVSREKKERFSLILESASTNQTSMYLCASTFGDRGNQPQHFGDGTRLSIL.